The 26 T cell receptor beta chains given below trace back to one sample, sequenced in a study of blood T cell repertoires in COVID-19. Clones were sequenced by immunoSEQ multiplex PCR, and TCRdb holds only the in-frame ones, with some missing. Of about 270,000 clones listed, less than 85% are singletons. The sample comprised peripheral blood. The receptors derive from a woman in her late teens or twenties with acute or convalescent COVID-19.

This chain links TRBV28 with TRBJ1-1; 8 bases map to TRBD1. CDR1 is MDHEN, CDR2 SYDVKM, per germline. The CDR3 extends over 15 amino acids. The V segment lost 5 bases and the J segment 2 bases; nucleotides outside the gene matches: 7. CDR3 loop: CASSAATGANTEAFF. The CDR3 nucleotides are TGTGCCAGCAGTGCTGCGACAGGGGCAAACACTGAAGCTTTCTTT.

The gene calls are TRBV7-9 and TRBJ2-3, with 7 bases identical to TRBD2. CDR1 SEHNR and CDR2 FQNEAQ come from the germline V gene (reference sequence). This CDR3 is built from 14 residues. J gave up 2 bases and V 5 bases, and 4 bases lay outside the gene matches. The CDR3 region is CASSRSGNTDTQYF. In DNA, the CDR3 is TGTGCCAGCAGCCGGAGCGGGAACACAGATACGCAGTATTTT.

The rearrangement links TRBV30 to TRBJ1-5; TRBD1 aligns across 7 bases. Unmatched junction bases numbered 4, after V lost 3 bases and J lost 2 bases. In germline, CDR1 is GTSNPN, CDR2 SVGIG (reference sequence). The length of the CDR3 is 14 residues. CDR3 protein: CAWSGRGGNQPQHF. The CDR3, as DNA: TGTGCCTGGAGCGGCAGGGGGGGCAATCAGCCCCAGCATTTT. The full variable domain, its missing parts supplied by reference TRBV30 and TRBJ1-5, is SQTIHQWPATLVQPVGSPLSLECTVEGTSNPNLYWYRQAAGRGLQLLFYSVGIGQISSEVPQNLSASRPQDRQFILSSKKLLLSDSGFYLCAWSGRGGNQPQHFGDGTRLSIL.

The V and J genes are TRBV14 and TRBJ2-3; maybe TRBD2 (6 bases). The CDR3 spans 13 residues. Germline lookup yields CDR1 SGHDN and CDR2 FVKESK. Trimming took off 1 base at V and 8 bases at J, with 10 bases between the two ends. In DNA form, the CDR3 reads TGTGCCAGCAGCCAAGGGGGACTGACTACGCAGTATTTT. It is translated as CASSQGGLTTQYF.

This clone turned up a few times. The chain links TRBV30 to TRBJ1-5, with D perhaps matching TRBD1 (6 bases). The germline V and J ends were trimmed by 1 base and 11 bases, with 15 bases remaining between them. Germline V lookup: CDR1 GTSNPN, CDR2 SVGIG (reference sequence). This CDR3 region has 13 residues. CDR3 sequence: CAWSAGRGRAQHF. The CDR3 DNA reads TGTGCCTGGAGTGCGGGTAGGGGGAGGGCCCAGCATTTT.

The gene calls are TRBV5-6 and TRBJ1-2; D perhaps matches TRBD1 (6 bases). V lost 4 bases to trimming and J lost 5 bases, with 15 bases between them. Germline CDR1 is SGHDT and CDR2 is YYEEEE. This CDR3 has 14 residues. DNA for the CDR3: TGTGCCAGCAGCACCCTGGGGGCCTCGTATGGCTACACCTTC. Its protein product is CASSTLGASYGYTF.

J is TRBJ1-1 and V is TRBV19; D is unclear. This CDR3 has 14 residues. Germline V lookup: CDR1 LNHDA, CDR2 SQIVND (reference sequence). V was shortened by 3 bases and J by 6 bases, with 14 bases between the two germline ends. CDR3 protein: CASSIPGLPPEAFF. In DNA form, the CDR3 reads TGTGCCAGTAGTATCCCTGGCCTGCCCCCTGAAGCTTTCTTT.

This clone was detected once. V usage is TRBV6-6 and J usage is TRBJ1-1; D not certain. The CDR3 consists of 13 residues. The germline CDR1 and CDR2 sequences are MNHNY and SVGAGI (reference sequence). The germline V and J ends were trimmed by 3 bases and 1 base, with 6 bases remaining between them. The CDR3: CASSYTENTEAFF. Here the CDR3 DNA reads TGTGCCAGCAGTTATACAGAGAACACTGAAGCTTTCTTT.

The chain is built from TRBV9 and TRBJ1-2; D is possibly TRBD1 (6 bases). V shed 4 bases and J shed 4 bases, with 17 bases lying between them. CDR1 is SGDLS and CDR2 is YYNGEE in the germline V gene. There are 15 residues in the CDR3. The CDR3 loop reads CASSTSMGQGYGYTF. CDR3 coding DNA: TGTGCCAGCAGCACCAGTATGGGACAAGGCTATGGCTACACCTTC.

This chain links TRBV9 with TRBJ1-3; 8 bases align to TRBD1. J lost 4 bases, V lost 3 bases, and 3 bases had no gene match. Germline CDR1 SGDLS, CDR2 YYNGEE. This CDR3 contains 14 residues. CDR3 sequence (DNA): TGTGCCAGCAGCGGGACAGGGTCCGGAAACACCATATATTTT. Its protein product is CASSGTGSGNTIYF.

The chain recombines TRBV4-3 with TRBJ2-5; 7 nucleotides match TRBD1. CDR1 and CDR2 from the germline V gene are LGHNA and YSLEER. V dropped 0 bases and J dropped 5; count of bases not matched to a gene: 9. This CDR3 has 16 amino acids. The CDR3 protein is CASSQESGTEEETQYF. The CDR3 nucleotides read TGCGCCAGCAGCCAAGAATCCGGGACAGAAGAGGAGACCCAGTACTTC.

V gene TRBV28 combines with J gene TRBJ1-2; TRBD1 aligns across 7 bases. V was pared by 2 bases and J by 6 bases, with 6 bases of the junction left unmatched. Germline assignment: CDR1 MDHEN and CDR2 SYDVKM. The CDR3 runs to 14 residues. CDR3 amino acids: CASSLLRGRNGYTF. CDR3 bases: TGTGCCAGCAGTTTACTTAGGGGGCGCAATGGCTACACCTTC.

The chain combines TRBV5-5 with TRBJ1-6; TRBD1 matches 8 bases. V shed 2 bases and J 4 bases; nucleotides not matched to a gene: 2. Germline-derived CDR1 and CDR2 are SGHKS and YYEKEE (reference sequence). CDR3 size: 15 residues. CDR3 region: CASSFQGAYNSPLHF. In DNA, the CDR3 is TGTGCCAGCAGCTTTCAGGGGGCGTATAATTCACCCCTCCACTTT.

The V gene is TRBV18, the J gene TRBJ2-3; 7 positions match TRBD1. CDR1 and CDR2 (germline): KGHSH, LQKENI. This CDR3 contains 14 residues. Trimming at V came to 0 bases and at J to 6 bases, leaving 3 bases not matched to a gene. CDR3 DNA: TGTGCCAGCTCACCACCAAGAGGGGGCGATACGCAGTATTTT. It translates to CASSPPRGGDTQYF.

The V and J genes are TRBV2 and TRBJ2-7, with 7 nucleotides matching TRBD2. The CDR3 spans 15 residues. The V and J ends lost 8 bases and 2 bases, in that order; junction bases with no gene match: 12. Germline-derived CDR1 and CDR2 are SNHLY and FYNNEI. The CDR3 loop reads CASADSLAKAYEQYF. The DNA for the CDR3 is TGTGCCAGCGCCGACTCACTAGCGAAAGCCTACGAGCAGTACTTC.

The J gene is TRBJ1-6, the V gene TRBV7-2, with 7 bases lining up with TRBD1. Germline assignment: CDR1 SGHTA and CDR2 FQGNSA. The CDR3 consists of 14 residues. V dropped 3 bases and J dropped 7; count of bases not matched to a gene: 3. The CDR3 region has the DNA TGTGCCAGCAGCTTTAGGGACAGAAATTCACCCCTCCACTTT. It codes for CASSFRDRNSPLHF.

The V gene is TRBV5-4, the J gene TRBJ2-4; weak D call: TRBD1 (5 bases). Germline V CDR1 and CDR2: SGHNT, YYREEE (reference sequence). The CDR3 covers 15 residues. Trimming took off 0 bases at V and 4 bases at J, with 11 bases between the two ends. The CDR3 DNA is TGTGCCAGCAGCTTGGCCGAGGCAGGGAAAAACATTCAGTACTTC. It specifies CASSLAEAGKNIQYF.

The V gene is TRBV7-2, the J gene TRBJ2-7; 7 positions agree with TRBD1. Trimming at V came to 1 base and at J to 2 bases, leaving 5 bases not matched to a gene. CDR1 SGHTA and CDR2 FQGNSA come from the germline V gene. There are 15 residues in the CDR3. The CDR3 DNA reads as TGTGCCAGCAGCTTAGTCGGACAGGTGACCTACGAGCAGTACTTC. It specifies CASSLVGQVTYEQYF.

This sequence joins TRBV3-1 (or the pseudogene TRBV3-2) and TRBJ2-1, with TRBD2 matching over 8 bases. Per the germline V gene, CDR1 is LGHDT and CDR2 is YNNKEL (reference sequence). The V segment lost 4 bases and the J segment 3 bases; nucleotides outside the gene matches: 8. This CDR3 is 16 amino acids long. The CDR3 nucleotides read TGTGCCAGCAGCCCCCTGAGCGGGAGTATCTACAATGAGCAGTTCTTC. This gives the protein CASSPLSGSIYNEQFF.

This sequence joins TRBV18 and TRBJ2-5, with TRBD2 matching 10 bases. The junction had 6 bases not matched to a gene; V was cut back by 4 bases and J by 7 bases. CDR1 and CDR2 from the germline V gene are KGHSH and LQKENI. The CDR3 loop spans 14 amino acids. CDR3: CASSQGLAKGTQYF. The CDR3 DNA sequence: TGTGCCAGCTCACAGGGACTAGCGAAAGGGACCCAGTACTTC.

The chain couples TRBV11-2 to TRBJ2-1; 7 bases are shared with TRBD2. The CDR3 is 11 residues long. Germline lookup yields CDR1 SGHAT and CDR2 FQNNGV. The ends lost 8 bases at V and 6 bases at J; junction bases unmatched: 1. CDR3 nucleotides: TGTGCCAGCCGACTAGCCAATGAGCAGTTCTTC. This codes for CASRLANEQFF.

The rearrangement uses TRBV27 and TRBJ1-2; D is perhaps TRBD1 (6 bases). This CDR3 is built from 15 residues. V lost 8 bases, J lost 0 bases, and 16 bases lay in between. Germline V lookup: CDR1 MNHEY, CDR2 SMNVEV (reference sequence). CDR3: CASAPTGLANYGYTF. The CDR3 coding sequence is TGTGCCAGCGCGCCTACAGGGCTAGCTAACTATGGCTACACCTTC.

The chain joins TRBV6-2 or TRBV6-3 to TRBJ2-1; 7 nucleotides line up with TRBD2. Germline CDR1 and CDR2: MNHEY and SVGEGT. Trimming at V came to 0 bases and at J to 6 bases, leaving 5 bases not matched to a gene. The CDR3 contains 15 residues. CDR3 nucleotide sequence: TGTGCCAGCAGTTACTCTAGCGGGCATACCAATGAGCAGTTCTTC. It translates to CASSYSSGHTNEQFF.

For the CDR3, the DNA is TGTGCCAGCAGCTCGGCCTACGAGCAGTACTTC. Translation gives CASSSAYEQYF. J is TRBJ2-7 and V is TRBV11-2; D uncertain. Trimming removed 4 bases from V and 2 bases from J, with 3 bases in between. The germline gives CDR1 SGHAT, CDR2 FQNNGV. The CDR3 is 11 residues long.

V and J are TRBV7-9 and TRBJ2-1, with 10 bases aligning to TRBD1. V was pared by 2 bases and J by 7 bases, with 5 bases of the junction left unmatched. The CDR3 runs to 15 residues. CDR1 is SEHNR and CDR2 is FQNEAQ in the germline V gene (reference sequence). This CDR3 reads CASSLRRTGGNEQFF. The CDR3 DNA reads TGTGCCAGCAGCTTAAGGAGGACAGGGGGAAATGAGCAGTTCTTC.

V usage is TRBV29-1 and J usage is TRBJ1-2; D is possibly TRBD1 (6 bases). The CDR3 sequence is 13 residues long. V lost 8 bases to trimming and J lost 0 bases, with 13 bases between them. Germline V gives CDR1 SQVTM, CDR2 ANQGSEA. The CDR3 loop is CSIRQEANYGYTF. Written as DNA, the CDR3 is TGCAGCATCAGACAGGAGGCTAACTATGGCTACACCTTC.